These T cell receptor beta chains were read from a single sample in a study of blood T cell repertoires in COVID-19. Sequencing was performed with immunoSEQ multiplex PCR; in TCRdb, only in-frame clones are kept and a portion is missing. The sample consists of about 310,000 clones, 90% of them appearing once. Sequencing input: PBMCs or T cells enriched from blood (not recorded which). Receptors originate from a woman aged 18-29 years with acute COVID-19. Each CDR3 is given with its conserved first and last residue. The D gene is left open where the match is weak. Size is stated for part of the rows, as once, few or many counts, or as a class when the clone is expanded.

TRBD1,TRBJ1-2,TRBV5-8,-,CASRGQGLKDYGYTF,TGTGCCAGCAGAGGACAGGGGCTAAAAGACTATGGCTACACCTTC
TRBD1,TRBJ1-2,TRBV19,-,CASSRPRDREGYTF,TGTGCCAGTAGTAGACCCCGGGACAGGGAAGGCTACACCTTC
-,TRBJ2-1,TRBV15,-,CATSRDYGREQFF,TGTGCCACCAGCAGAGATTATGGGAGGGAGCAGTTCTTC
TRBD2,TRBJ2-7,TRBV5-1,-,CASSVWGGRENEQYF,TGCGCCAGCTCCGTATGGGGCGGGAGAGAAAACGAGCAGTACTTC
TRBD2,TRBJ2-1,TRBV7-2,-,CASSSGTSGNNEQFF,TGTGCCAGCAGCTCCGGGACTAGCGGGAATAATGAGCAGTTCTTC
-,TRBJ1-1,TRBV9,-,CASSAMGPLGTEAFF,TGTGCCAGCAGCGCGATGGGGCCTCTGGGCACTGAAGCTTTCTTT
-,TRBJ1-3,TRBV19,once,CASKGRARNTIYF,TGTGCCAGTAAGGGCAGGGCACGAAACACCATATATTTT
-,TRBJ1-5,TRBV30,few,CAWSVQTENQPQHF,TGTGCCTGGAGTGTACAGACAGAAAATCAGCCCCAGCATTTT
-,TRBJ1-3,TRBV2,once,CASSEVGGPSGNTIYF,TGTGCCAGCAGTGAGGTGGGGGGACCTTCTGGAAACACCATATATTTT
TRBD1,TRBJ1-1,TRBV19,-,CASREPRQGTGNTEAFF,TGTGCCAGTAGGGAGCCGCGACAGGGGACGGGGAACACTGAAGCTTTCTTT
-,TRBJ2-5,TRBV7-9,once,CASSSDNRGSSETQYF,TGTGCCAGCAGCTCCGATAACCGAGGGAGTTCAGAGACCCAGTACTTC
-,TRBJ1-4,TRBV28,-,CASSLGLGSNEKLFF,TGTGCCAGCAGTTTAGGGCTTGGCAGTAATGAAAAACTGTTTTTT
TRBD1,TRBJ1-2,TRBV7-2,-,CASSSRTGINGYTF,TGTGCCAGCAGCTCACGGACAGGGATAAATGGCTACACCTTC
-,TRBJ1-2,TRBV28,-,CASIRGAGGYTF,TGTGCCAGCATCCGGGGGGCCGGCGGCTACACCTTC
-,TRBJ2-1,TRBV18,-,CASSPGTDSYNEQFF,TGTGCCAGCTCACCAGGGACTGATTCCTACAATGAGCAGTTCTTC
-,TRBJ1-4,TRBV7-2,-,CASSLEATGLIKLFF,TGTGCCAGCAGCTTAGAAGCGACAGGACTCATTAAACTGTTTTTT
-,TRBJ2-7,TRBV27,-,CASRNLGLVSYEQYF,TGTGCCAGCAGGAACCTGGGACTTGTCTCCTACGAGCAGTACTTC
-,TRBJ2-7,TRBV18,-,CASSPGSSYEQYF,TGTGCCAGCTCACCAGGGAGCTCCTACGAGCAGTACTTC
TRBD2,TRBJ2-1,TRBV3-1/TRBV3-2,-,CASSRTGTRVSPYNEQFF,TGTGCCAGCAGCCGAACCGGGACTAGGGTTAGCCCCTACAATGAGCAGTTCTTC
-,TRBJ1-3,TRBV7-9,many,CASSLQVSGNTIYF,TGTGCCAGCAGCCTGCAGGTCTCTGGAAACACCATATATTTT
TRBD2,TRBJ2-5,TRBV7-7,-,CASSLAPSGGETQYF,TGTGCTAGCAGCTTAGCCCCTAGCGGGGGGGAGACCCAGTACTTC
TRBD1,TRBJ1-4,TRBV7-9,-,CASSFQGAVTGLFF,TGTGCCAGCAGCTTCCAGGGGGCGGTTACAGGACTGTTTTTT
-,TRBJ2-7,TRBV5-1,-,CASSSPANEQYF,TGCGCCAGCAGCTCCCCTGCTAACGAGCAGTACTTC
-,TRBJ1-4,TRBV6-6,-,CASSPRGNEKLFF,TGTGCCAGCAGTCCGAGGGGGAATGAAAAACTGTTTTTT
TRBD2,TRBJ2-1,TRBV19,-,CASRGTTKSNEQFF,TGTGCCAGTAGGGGGACTACTAAGTCCAATGAGCAGTTCTTC
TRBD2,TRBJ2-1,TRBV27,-,CASSLSLAGGLNEQFF,TGTGCCAGCAGTTTATCCCTAGCGGGAGGGCTAAATGAGCAGTTCTTC
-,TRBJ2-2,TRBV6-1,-,CASSELSSPVGELFF,TGTGCCAGCAGTGAACTTTCCTCCCCGGTCGGGGAGCTGTTTTTT
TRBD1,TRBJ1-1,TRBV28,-,CASSLGQGVQEAFF,TGTGCCAGCAGTTTGGGGCAGGGGGTACAGGAAGCTTTCTTT
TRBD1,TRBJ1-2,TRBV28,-,CASSLGQPNYGYTF,TGTGCCAGCAGTTTGGGACAGCCTAACTATGGCTACACCTTC
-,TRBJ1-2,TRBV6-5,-,CASSYRGGYGYTF,TGTGCCAGCAGTTACAGGGGGGGTTATGGCTACACCTTC
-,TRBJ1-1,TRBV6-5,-,CASSYPGQLNTEAFF,TGTGCCAGCAGTTACCCGGGACAATTGAACACTGAAGCTTTCTTT
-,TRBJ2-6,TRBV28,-,CASLTSGANVLTF,TGTGCCAGCTTAACTAGTGGGGCCAACGTCCTGACTTTC
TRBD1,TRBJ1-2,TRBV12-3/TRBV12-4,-,CASRDRGARGYTF,TGTGCCAGCAGGGACAGGGGGGCGCGAGGCTACACCTTC
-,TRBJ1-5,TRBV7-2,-,CASSLVGAGGNQPQHF,TGTGCCAGCAGCTTAGTAGGGGCGGGGGGCAATCAGCCCCAGCATTTT
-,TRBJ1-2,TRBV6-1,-,CASSEARESGYTF,TGTGCCAGCAGTGAAGCGAGGGAGTCTGGCTACACCTTC
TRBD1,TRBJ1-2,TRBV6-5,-,CASSFRDRAGGYTF,TGTGCCAGCAGTTTCCGGGACAGGGCAGGGGGCTACACCTTC
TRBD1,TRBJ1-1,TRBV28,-,CASSFSWTGEMNTEAFF,TGTGCCAGCAGTTTTTCTTGGACAGGGGAAATGAACACTGAAGCTTTCTTT
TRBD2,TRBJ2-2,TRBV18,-,CASSPRGTSGMTGELFF,TGTGCCAGCTCACCACGGGGGACTAGCGGGATGACCGGGGAGCTGTTTTTT
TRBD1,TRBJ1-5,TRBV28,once,CASSPQTGIPPQHF,TGTGCCAGCAGTCCCCAGACAGGGATCCCGCCCCAGCATTTT
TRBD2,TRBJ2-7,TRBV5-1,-,CASGGTSGTPYEQYF,TGCGCCAGCGGAGGGACTAGCGGGACCCCCTACGAGCAGTACTTC
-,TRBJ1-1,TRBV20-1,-,CSATEYTEAFF,TGCAGCGCTACCGAGTACACTGAAGCTTTCTTT
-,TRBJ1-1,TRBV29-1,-,CSVRIMNTEAFF,TGCAGCGTCAGGATCATGAACACTGAAGCTTTCTTT
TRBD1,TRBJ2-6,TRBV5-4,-,CASSDPRTGGAGANVLTF,TGTGCCAGCAGCGACCCCCGGACAGGGGGCGCGGGGGCCAACGTCCTGACTTTC
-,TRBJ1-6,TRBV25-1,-,CASSSGGAGNSPLHF,TGTGCCAGCAGTTCGGGAGGGGCGGGTAATTCACCCCTCCACTTT
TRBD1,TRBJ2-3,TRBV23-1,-,CASSQWGGTGVTDTQYF,TGCGCCAGCAGTCAATGGGGAGGGACAGGGGTCACAGATACGCAGTATTTT
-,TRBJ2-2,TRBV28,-,CASSLGHTGELFF,TGTGCCAGCAGTTTGGGACATACCGGGGAGCTGTTTTTT
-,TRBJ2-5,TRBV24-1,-,CATSDLGAERRYF,TGTGCCACCAGTGACCTTGGCGCGGAGCGGCGGTACTTC
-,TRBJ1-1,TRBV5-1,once,CASSFSTVNTEAFF,TGCGCCAGCAGCTTCAGTACAGTGAACACTGAAGCTTTCTTT
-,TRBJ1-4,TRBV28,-,CASRKLSFSTTNEKLFF,TGTGCCAGCAGAAAACTCTCATTTTCGACAACTAATGAAAAACTGTTTTTT
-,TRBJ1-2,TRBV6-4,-,CASSQGFDSYGYTF,TGTGCCAGTTCGCAGGGGTTTGACAGCTATGGCTACACCTTC